The entry below gives a single T cell receptor (beta chain) sequence along with its context. Its specificity is not known. This sample stems from a study of memory CD8 T cells in hepatitis C reinfection. Overall study context: Between 12 and 24 weeks after reinfection detection, late samples were drawn.

Whole-study results and caveats: Only four or five donors prevented definitive conclusions about public clonotypes.

CDR3 size: 13 residues. The V end was cut by 3 bases, the J end by 8 bases, with 13 bases between. Looked up from germline, CDR1 is LNHDA and CDR2 is SQIVND (reference sequence). Specified time point: late/post reinfection, 12 to 24 weeks after detection. The sorted cells went straight to TCR sequencing with no prior in vitro expansion. Profiling relied on immunoSEQ multiplex PCR, and the TCRdb table lists in-frame clones only, not all of them. The sample shows some 50,000 clones, 89% of them seen only once. The chain joins TRBV19 to TRBJ1-1, with a tentative D call TRBD1 (6 bases). The TCR comes from a man between 18 and 35 years old with hepatitis C virus infection. Specimen: naive CD8+ T cells sorted from blood. The chain's CDR3 is CASSIVGAGEAFF. DNA of the CDR3: TGTGCCAGTAGTATTGTGGGGGCTGGGGAAGCTTTCTTT.